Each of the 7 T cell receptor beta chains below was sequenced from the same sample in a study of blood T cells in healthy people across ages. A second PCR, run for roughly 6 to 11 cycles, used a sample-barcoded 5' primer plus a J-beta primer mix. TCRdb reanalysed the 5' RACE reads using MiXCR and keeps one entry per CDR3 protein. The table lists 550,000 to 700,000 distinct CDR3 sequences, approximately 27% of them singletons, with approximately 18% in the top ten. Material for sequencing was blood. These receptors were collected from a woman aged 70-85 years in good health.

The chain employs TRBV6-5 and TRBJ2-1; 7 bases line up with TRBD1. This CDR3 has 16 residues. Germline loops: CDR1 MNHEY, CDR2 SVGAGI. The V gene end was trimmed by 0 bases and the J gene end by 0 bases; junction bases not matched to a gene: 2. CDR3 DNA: TGTGCCAGCAGTTACTCGAGGGACAGCTCCTACAATGAGCAGTTCTTC. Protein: CASSYSRDSSYNEQFF.

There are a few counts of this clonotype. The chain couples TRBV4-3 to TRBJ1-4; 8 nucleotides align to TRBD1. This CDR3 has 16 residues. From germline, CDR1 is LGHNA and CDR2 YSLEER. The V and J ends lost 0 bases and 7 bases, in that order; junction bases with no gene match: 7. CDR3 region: CASSQEAGQGREKLFF. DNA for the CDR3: TGCGCCAGCAGCCAAGAAGCAGGACAGGGACGTGAAAAACTGTTTTTT.

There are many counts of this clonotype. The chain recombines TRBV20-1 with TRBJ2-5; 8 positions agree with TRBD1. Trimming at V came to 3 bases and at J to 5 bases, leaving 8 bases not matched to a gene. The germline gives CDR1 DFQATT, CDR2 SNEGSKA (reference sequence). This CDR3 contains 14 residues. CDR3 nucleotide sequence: TGCAGTGCTAGCCCGACAGGGGACGGGGAGACCCAGTACTTC. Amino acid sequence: CSASPTGDGETQYF.

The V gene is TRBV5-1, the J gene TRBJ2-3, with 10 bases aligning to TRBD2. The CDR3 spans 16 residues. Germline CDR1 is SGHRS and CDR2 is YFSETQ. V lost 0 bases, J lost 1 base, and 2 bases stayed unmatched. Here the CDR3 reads CASSLDLAGGTDTQYF. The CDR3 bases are TGCGCCAGCAGCTTGGATCTAGCGGGGGGCACAGATACGCAGTATTTT.

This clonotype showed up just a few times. The DNA of the CDR3 is TGCAGTGCTAGAGATATCCCGGGCCCAAGCACAGATACGCAGTATTTT. The encoded protein is CSARDIPGPSTDTQYF. The genes are TRBV20-1 and TRBJ2-3; D unclear. V lost 0 bases and J 0 bases, leaving 13 bases between the germline ends. This CDR3 is 16 amino acids long. Germline CDR1 and CDR2: DFQATT and SNEGSKA (reference sequence).

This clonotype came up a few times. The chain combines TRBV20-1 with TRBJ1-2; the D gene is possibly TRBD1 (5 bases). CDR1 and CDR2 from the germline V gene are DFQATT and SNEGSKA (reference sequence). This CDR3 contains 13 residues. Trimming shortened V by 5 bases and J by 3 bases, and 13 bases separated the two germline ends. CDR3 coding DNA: TGCAGTGCTCGCGGACATGCGGACTATGGCTACACCTTC. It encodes CSARGHADYGYTF.

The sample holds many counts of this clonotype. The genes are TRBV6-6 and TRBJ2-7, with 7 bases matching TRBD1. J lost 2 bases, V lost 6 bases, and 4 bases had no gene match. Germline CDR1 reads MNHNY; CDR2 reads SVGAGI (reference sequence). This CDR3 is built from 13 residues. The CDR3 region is CASRPGQAYEQYF. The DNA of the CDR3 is TGTGCCAGCAGACCAGGACAGGCCTACGAGCAGTACTTC.